A single sample is the source of the 6 T cell receptor beta chains below, sequenced in a study of cytomegalovirus exposure and HLA in healthy donors. PCR employed 60 Vbeta and 13 Jbeta primers. Clones were sequenced by immunoSEQ multiplex PCR, and TCRdb holds only the in-frame ones, with some missing. The sample holds 80,000 to 130,000 clones; roughly 84% are singletons and the top ten take 1.2%. Sequencing was carried out using PBMCs. The receptor source for this set is a woman between 18 and 30 years old in good health and CMV-seronegative.

This clone was recorded a few times. The rearrangement links TRBV6-1 to TRBJ2-1; D unresolved. There are 13 residues in the CDR3. The V end was cut by 2 bases, the J end by 9 bases, with 11 bases between. Per germline, CDR1 MNHNS and CDR2 SASEGT. The CDR3 loop reads CASSEYIFPEQFF. CDR3 nucleotide sequence: TGTGCCAGCAGTGAATATATTTTCCCTGAGCAGTTCTTC.

V gene TRBV4-1 combines with J gene TRBJ1-2; 9 bases match TRBD1. V lost 1 base and J lost 4; bases outside the gene matches: 4. Per the germline V gene, CDR1 is MGHRA and CDR2 is YSYEKL. The CDR3 totals 15 residues. DNA for the CDR3: TGCGCCAGCAGCCAAGGCCGGGACAGGGTCTATGGCTACACCTTC. As protein: CASSQGRDRVYGYTF.

The chain has TRBV5-1 and TRBJ1-5; D not certain. V was clipped by 4 bases and J by 2 bases, with 10 bases between them. The CDR3 has 14 amino acids. Germline lookup yields CDR1 SGHRS and CDR2 YFSETQ. The CDR3 region is CASSAGVGNQPQHF. Written as DNA, the CDR3 is TGCGCCAGCAGCGCGGGCGTTGGCAATCAGCCCCAGCATTTT.

The rearrangement joins TRBV7-2 to TRBJ1-1; D gene unclear. Germline values: CDR1 SGHTA, CDR2 FQGNSA. V was clipped by 3 bases and J by 0 bases, with 5 bases between them. The CDR3 spans 13 residues. The CDR3 DNA sequence: TGTGCCAGCAGCTTTGACATGAACACTGAAGCTTTCTTT. It is translated as CASSFDMNTEAFF.

The gene calls are TRBV12-5 and TRBJ2-5; 7 positions agree with TRBD2. The CDR3 consists of 15 residues. Germline V lookup: CDR1 LGHNT, CDR2 FRNRAP. J was trimmed by 4 bases and V by 2 bases; bases with no gene match: 7. The CDR3 nucleotides are TGTGCTAGTGGTTTGCCCTGGGGGGGTGGAGAGACCCAGTACTTC. Amino acid sequence: CASGLPWGGGETQYF. The whole variable domain, filled in from reference TRBV12-5 and TRBJ2-5, reads DARVTQTPRHKVTEMGQEVTMRCQPILGHNTVFWYRQTMMQGLELLAYFRNRAPLDDSGMPKDRFSAEMPDATLATLKIQPSEPRDSAVYFCASGLPWGGGETQYFGPGTRLLVL.

V usage is TRBV19 and J usage is TRBJ1-2; the match to TRBD1 covers 8 bases. Germline CDR1 LNHDA, CDR2 SQIVND (reference sequence). The CDR3 runs to 14 residues. V lost 3 bases and J lost 4; bases outside the gene matches: 4. DNA for the CDR3: TGTGCCAGTAGTATTCTAACAGGGGGCTATGGCTACACCTTC. Protein sequence: CASSILTGGYGYTF.